Below, one T cell receptor beta chain is given with its context. The antigen is unknown. Primers included in the PCR were 60 Vbeta and 13 Jbeta primers. The method was immunoSEQ multiplex PCR; TCRdb's version includes in-frame clones alone and lacks a portion of them. The sample includes around 120,000 clones, approximately 80% of them seen just once. The sample belongs to a study of cytomegalovirus exposure and HLA in healthy donors. Germline assignment: CDR1 MDHEN and CDR2 SYDVKM. V lost 6 bases, J lost 1 base, and 10 bases lay in between. CDR3 length equals 13 residues. Study-wide results and limits: Most TCR sequences were rare, but some public TCRs occurred in many donors. Among the sequence variants, a highly shared cluster was likely an artifact of sequencing. Later analysis identified several of the most significant clusters that appeared linked to common viral pathogens.

This chain joins TRBV28 and TRBJ2-7, with TRBD1 as a possible D gene (6 bases). Sequencing was carried out using PBMCs. The receptor comes from a young man in good health and CMV-seropositive. CDR3 protein: CASSPGESYEQYF. The CDR3, as DNA: TGTGCCAGCAGCCCAGGGGAGTCCTACGAGCAGTACTTC. Together with reference TRBV28 and TRBJ2-7, the CDR3 gives the full variable domain: DVKVTQSSRYLVKRTGEKVFLECVQDMDHENMFWYRQDPGLGLRLIYFSYDVKMKEKGDIPEGYSVSREKKERFSLILESASTNQTSMYLCASSPGESYEQYFGPGTRLTVT.